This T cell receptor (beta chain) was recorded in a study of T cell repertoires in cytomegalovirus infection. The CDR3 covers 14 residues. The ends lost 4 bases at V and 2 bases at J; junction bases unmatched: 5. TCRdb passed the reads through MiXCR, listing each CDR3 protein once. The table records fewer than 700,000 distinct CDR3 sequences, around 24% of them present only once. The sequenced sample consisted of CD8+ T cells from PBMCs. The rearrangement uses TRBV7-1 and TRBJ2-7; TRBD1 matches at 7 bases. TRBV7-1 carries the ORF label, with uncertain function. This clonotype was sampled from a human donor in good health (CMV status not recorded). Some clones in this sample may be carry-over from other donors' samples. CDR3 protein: CASSYIGQAYEQYF. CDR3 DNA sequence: TGTGCCAGCAGCTACATAGGACAGGCCTACGAGCAGTACTTC.